This TCR beta chain was documented in a study of T-cell memory formation after mild COVID-19. Germline CDR1 and CDR2: SEHNR and FQNEAQ (reference sequence). CDR3 length: 14 amino acids. The germline V and J ends were trimmed by 9 bases and 1 base, with 12 bases remaining between them. TCRdb ran MiXCR on the 5' RACE reads and lists one entry per CDR3 protein. The table lists 150,000 to 200,000 distinct CDR3 sequences, about a fifth of them singletons. Sequenced material: PBMCs or a T cell subset sorted from them (not recorded which). The chain is built from TRBV7-9 and TRBJ2-2; D remains ambiguous. This receptor was taken from an adult woman who had mild COVID-19 (a few samples of this study predate the infection). Cell type and time point are not known. DNA of the CDR3: TGTGCCAGTGGGCCAGCGCTGAACACCGGGGAGCTGTTTTTT. It is translated as CASGPALNTGELFF. Variable domain in full (rest from reference TRBV7-9 and TRBJ2-2): DTGVSQNPRHKITKRGQNVTFRCDPISEHNRLYWYRQTLGQGPEFLTYFQNEAQLEKSRLLSDRFSAERPKGSFSTLEIQRTEQGDSAMYLCASGPALNTGELFFGEGSRLTVL.